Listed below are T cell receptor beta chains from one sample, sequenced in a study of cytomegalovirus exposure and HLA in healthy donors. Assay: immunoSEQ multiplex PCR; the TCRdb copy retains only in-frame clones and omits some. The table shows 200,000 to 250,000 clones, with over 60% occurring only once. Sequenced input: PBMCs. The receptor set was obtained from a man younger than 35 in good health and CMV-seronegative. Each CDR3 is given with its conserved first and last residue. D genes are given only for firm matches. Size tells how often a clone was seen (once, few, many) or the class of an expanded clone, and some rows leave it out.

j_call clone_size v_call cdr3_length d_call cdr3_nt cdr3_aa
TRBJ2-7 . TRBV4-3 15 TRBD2 TGCGCCAGCAGCCAAGAGCAAGCGGGAGGTGGCGAGCAGTACTTC CASSQEQAGGGEQYF
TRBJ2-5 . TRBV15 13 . TGTGCCACCAGCAGGCAAGCTTCGGAGACCCAGTACTTC CATSRQASETQYF
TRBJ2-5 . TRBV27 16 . TGTGCCAGCAGTTTCGTCGGGGGGCGGCGACAAGAGACCCAGTACTTC CASSFVGGRRQETQYF
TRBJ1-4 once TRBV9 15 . TGTGCCAGCAGCTGGGGGGATGGGACTAATGAAAAACTGTTTTTT CASSWGDGTNEKLFF
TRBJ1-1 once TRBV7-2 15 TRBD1 TGTGCCAGCAGCTTAGAGGGGGCCCGGGGCGCTGAAGCTTTCTTT CASSLEGARGAEAFF
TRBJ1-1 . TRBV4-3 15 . TGCGCCAGCAGCCAAGATCGAAACTATGACACTGAAGCTTTCTTT CASSQDRNYDTEAFF
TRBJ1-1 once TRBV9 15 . TGTGCCAGCAGCGTATGGGCAGAGATGAACACTGAAGCTTTCTTT CASSVWAEMNTEAFF
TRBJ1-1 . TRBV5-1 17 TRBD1 TGCGCCAGCAGCCTTCGACAGGGTCCCTCCATGAACACTGAAGCTTTCTTT CASSLRQGPSMNTEAFF
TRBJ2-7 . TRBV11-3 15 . TGTGCCAGCAGCCCGAGGGCCAGCGGTACCTACGAGCAGTACTTC CASSPRASGTYEQYF
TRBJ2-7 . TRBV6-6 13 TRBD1 TGTGCCAGCAGTCAACAGGGGGAGTACGAGCAGTACTTC CASSQQGEYEQYF
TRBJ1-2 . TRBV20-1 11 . TGCAGTGCTGTCTCAGACTATGGCTACACCTTC CSAVSDYGYTF
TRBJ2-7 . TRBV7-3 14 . TGTGCCAGCAGCTTAACGCAGGGCTCCTACGAGCAGTACTTC CASSLTQGSYEQYF
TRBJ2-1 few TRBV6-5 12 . TGTGCCAGCACCCCCGAAGGGGGTGAGCAGTTCTTC CASTPEGGEQFF
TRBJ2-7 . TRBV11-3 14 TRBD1 TGTGCCAGCAGCGCGAGGGACAGATCCTACGAGCAGTACTTC CASSARDRSYEQYF